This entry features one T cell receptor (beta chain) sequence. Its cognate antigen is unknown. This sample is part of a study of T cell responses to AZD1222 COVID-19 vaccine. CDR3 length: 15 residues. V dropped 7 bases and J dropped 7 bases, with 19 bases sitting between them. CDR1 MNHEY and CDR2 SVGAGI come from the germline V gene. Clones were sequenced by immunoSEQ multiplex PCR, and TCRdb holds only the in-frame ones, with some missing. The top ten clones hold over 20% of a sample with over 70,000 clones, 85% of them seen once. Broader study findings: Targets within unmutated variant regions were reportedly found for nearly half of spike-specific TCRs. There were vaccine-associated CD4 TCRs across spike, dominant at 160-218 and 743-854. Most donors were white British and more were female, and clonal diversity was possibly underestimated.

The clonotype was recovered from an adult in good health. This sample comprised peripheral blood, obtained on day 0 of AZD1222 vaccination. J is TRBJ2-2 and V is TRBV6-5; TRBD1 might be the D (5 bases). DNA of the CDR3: TGTGCCAGCAAGGGGCATCTCCCCCAAGGCGGGGAGCTGTTTTTT. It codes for CASKGHLPQGGELFF.